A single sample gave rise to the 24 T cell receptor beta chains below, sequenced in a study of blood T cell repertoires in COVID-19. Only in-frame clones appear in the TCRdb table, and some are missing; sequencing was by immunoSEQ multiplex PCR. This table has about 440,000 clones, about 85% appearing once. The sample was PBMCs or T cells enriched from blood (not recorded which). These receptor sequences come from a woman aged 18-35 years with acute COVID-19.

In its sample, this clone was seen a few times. The chain's CDR3 is CASSGTQHYGYTF. The CDR3 nucleotides are TGTGCCAGCAGTGGGACTCAACACTATGGCTACACCTTC. The chain has TRBV25-1 and TRBJ1-2; D is unresolved. CDR1 is MGHDK, CDR2 SYGVNS, per germline. The CDR3 length is 13 residues. V was shortened by 4 bases and J by 3 bases, with 9 bases between the two germline ends.

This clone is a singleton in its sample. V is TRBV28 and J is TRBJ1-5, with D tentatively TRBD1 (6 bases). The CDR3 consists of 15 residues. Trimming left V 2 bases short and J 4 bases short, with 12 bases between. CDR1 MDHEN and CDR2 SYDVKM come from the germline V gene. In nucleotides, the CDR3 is TGTGCCAGCAGTTTAGAGGGGGTCGTAAATCAGCCCCAGCATTTT. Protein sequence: CASSLEGVVNQPQHF.

CDR3 DNA: TGTGCCAGCAGGACCTTACTAGCGGAGGGGAGGGGGGAGCTGTTTTTT. The encoded protein is CASRTLLAEGRGELFF. The genes are TRBV28 and TRBJ2-2, with 8 bases fitting TRBD2. V lost 6 bases to trimming and J lost 8 bases; unmatched junction nucleotides: 14. This CDR3 has 16 residues. From germline, CDR1 is MDHEN and CDR2 SYDVKM. The whole variable domain, remainder taken from reference TRBV28 and TRBJ2-2, is DVKVTQSSRYLVKRTGEKVFLECVQDMDHENMFWYRQDPGLGLRLIYFSYDVKMKEKGDIPEGYSVSREKKERFSLILESASTNQTSMYLCASRTLLAEGRGELFFGEGSRLTVL.

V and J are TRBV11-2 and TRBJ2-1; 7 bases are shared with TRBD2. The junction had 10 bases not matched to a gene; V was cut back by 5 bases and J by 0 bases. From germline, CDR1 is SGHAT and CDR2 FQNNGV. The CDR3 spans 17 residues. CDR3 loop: CASSRGLTFNSYNEQFF. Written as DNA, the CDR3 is TGTGCCAGCAGCCGGGGACTAACCTTTAACTCCTACAATGAGCAGTTCTTC.

CDR3 amino acids: CASSPTGLFYEQYF. In DNA form, the CDR3 reads TGTGCCAGCAGCCCGACGGGACTCTTCTACGAGCAGTACTTC. The V and J genes are TRBV9 and TRBJ2-7; perhaps TRBD2 as D (6 bases). Trimming pared 4 bases from V and 3 bases from J, leaving 14 bases between. This CDR3 is built from 14 residues. Germline CDR1 reads SGDLS; CDR2 reads YYNGEE.

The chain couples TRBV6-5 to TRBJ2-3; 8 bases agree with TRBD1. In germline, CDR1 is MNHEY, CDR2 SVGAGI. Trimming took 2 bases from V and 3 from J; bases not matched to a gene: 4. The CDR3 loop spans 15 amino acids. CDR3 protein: CASSYQQGATDTQYF. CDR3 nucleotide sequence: TGTGCCAGCAGTTACCAGCAGGGGGCTACAGATACGCAGTATTTT.

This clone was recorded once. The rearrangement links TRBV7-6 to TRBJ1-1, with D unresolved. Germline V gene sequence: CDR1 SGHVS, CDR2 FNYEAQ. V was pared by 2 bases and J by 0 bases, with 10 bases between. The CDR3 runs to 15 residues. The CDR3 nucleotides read TGTGCCAGCAGCTTAACGGGGAGTATGAACACTGAAGCTTTCTTT. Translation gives CASSLTGSMNTEAFF.

CDR3 amino acids: CATRTGAFPTNYGYTF. The CDR3 DNA follows: TGTGCCACCCGGACAGGGGCCTTTCCTACTAACTATGGCTACACCTTC. The chain recombines TRBV19 with TRBJ1-2; 9 bases agree with TRBD1. CDR3 length equals 16 residues. Trimming cost V 10 bases and J 0 bases; bases outside gene matches: 12. In germline, CDR1 is LNHDA, CDR2 SQIVND (reference sequence).

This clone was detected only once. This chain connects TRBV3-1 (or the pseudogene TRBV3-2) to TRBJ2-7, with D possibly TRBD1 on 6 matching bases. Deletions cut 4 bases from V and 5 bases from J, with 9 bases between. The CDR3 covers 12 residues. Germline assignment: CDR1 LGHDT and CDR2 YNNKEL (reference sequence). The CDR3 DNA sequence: TGTGCCAGCAGCCTACAGGGCCACGAGCAGTACTTC. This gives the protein CASSLQGHEQYF.

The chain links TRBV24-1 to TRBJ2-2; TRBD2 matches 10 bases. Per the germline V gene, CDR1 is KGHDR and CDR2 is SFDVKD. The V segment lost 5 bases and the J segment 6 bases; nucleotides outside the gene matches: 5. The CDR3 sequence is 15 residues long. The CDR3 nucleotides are TGTGCCACCAGTGGGGTAGCGGGAGGCTCCGGGGAGCTGTTTTTT. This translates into CATSGVAGGSGELFF.

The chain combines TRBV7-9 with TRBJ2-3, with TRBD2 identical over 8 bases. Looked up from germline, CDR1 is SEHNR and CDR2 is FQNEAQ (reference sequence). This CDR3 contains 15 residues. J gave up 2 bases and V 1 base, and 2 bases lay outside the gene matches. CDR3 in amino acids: CASSLERGTTDTQYF. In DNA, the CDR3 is TGTGCCAGCAGCTTAGAGCGGGGGACCACAGATACGCAGTATTTT.

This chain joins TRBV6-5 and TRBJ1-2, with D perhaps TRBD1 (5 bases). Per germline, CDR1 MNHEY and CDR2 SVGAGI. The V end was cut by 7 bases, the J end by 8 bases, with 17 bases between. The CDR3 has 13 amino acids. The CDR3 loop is CASTPLWDFGYTF. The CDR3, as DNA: TGTGCCAGCACCCCCTTGTGGGACTTCGGCTACACCTTC.

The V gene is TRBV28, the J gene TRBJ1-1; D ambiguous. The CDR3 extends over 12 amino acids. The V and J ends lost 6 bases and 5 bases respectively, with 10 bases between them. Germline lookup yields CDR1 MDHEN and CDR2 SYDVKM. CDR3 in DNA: TGTGCCAGCAGGGAGCGCGGGACTGAAGCTTTCTTT. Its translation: CASRERGTEAFF.

The CDR3 DNA sequence: TGTGCCAGCAGCTTAGCTCGGGGAACTGGAAACACCATATATTTT. Protein product: CASSLARGTGNTIYF. This chain connects TRBV7-9 to TRBJ1-3, with unresolved D. Trimming removed 0 bases from V and 2 bases from J, with 8 bases in between. The CDR3 has 15 amino acids. Germline V gives CDR1 SEHNR, CDR2 FQNEAQ (reference sequence).

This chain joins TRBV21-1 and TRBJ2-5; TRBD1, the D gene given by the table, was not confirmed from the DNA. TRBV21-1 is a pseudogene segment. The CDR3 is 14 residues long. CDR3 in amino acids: CASSKGQGQETQYF. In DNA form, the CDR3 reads TGTGCCAGCAGCAAAGGACAGGGGCAAGAGACCCAGTACTTC.

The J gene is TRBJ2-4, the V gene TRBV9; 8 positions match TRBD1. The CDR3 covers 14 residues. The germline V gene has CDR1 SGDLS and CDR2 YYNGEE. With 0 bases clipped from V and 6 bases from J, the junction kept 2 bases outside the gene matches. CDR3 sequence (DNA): TGTGCCAGCAGCGTAGGTCAGGGGGCAAACATTCAGTACTTC. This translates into CASSVGQGANIQYF. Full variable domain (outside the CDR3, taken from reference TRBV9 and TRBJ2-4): DSGVTQTPKHLITATGQRVTLRCSPRSGDLSVYWYQQSLDQGLQFLIQYYNGEERAKGNILERFSAQQFPDLHSELNLSSLELGDSALYFCASSVGQGANIQYFGAGTRLSVL.

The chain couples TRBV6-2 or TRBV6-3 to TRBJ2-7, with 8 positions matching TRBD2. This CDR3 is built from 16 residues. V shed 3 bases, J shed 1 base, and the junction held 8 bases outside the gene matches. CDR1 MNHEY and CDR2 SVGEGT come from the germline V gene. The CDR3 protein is CASSYRLASPSYEQYF. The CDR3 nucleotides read TGTGCCAGCAGTTATCGACTAGCGTCTCCGTCCTACGAGCAGTACTTC.

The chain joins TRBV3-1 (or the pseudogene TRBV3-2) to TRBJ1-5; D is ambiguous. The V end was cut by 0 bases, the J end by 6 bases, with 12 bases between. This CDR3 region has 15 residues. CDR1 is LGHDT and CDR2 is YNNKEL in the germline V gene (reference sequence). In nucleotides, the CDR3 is TGTGCCAGCAGCCAAGACCCGATAGTCGGTCAGCCCCAGCATTTT. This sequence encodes CASSQDPIVGQPQHF.

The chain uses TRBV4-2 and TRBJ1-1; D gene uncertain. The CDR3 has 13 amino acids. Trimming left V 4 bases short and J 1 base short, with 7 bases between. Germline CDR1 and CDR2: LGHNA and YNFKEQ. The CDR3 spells CASSPPGNTEAFF. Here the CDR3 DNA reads TGTGCCAGCAGCCCTCCCGGGAACACTGAAGCTTTCTTT.

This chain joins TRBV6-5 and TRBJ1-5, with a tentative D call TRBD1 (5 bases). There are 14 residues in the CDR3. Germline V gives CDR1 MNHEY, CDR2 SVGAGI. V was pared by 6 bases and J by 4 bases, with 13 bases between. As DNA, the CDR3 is TGTGCCAGCAGCTTGGGGGGATCAAATCAGCCCCAGCATTTT. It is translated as CASSLGGSNQPQHF.

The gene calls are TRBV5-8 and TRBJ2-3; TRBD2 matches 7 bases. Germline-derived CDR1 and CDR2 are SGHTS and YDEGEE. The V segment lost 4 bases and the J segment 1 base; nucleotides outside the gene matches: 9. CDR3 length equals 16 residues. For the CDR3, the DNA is TGTGCCAGCAGCCCATTTCGGGCGGGGGGCACAGATACGCAGTATTTT. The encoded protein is CASSPFRAGGTDTQYF.

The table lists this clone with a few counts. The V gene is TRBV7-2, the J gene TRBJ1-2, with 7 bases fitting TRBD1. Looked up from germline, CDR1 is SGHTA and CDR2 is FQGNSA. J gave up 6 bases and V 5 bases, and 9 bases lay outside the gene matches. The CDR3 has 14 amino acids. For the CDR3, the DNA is TGTGCCAGCAGCGGCAGACAGGGCAGGGATGGCTACACCTTC. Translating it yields CASSGRQGRDGYTF.

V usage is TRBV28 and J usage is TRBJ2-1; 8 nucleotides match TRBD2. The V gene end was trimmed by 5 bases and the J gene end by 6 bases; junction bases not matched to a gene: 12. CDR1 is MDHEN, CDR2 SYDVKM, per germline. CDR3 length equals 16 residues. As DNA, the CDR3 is TGTGCCAGCAGTCCCAGTTGGAGCGGGAGCAGCAATGAGCAGTTCTTC. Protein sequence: CASSPSWSGSSNEQFF.

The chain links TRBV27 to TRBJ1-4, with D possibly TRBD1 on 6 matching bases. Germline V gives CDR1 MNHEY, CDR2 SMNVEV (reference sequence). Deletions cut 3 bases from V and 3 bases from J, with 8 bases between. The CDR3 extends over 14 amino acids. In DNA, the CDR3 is TGTGCCAGCAGTTTGGGGGCAGCTAATGAAAAACTGTTTTTT. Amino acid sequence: CASSLGAANEKLFF.